These 22 T cell receptor beta chains originate from one sample sequenced in a study of blood T cells in healthy people across ages. Primers used in a second PCR of about 6 to 11 cycles were a sample-barcoded 5' primer and a J-beta primer mix. TCRdb used MiXCR to reprocess the 5' RACE reads, holding one entry per CDR3 protein. The table records 270,000 or so distinct CDR3 sequences, around 30% of them present only once. Source material: blood. Every receptor here comes from an older woman in good health.

This clonotype was seen a handful of times. This chain joins TRBV4-1 and TRBJ2-4, with D perhaps matching TRBD2 (5 bases). Germline CDR1 MGHRA, CDR2 YSYEKL. The CDR3 totals 15 residues. The V end lost 4 bases, the J end lost 5 bases, and 15 bases lay between the germline ends. The CDR3 region is CASSRREQDENIQYF. DNA for the CDR3: TGCGCCAGCAGCCGTAGGGAGCAGGACGAAAACATTCAGTACTTC.

This chain uses TRBV4-3 with TRBJ1-4; 12 bases match TRBD1. CDR3 length: 15 residues. The germline CDR1 and CDR2 sequences are LGHNA and YSLEER. The V gene end was trimmed by 4 bases and the J gene end by 10 bases; junction bases not matched to a gene: 7. The CDR3, as DNA: TGCGCCAGCAGCCCGACCGGGACAGGGGGCGGAAAACTGTTTTTT. Protein: CASSPTGTGGGKLFF.

CDR3 region: CASSLAGLAAEGTYEQYF. CDR3 nucleotides: TGCGCCAGCAGCTTGGCCGGGCTAGCGGCCGAGGGGACCTACGAGCAGTACTTC. The V gene is TRBV5-1, the J gene TRBJ2-7; 7 bases match TRBD2. Germline lookup yields CDR1 SGHRS and CDR2 YFSETQ. This CDR3 has 18 residues. The ends lost 0 bases at V and 2 bases at J; junction bases unmatched: 14.

This clonotype occurred a few times. The chain links TRBV11-2 to TRBJ1-1, with D possibly being TRBD1 (5 bases). Per the germline V gene, CDR1 is SGHAT and CDR2 is FQNNGV. This CDR3 region has 14 residues. Trimming removed 3 bases at V and 2 bases at J, with 10 bases between. This CDR3 is CASSFSGTNTEAFF. CDR3 DNA: TGTGCCAGCAGCTTCTCCGGGACCAACACTGAAGCTTTCTTT.

V usage is TRBV5-1 and J usage is TRBJ2-1; TRBD2 matches 9 bases. In germline, CDR1 is SGHRS, CDR2 YFSETQ. The CDR3 totals 14 residues. The trim removed 2 bases at V and 7 bases at J, leaving 4 bases unmatched. The CDR3 bases are TGCGCCAGCAGCTTATTAGCGGGAGAAAATGAGCAGTTCTTC. Amino acids: CASSLLAGENEQFF.

J is TRBJ2-7 and V is TRBV4-1; the D gene is possibly TRBD1 (6 bases). Trimming removed 3 bases at V and 3 bases at J, with 9 bases between. The CDR3 is 13 residues long. CDR1 and CDR2 (germline): MGHRA, YSYEKL. The CDR3 loop reads CASSHQDSYEQYF. The CDR3 nucleotides read TGCGCCAGCAGCCACCAGGACAGCTACGAGCAGTACTTC.

The rearrangement links TRBV7-9 to TRBJ2-1, with 8 nucleotides matching TRBD1. The CDR3 runs 15 residues. The germline V gene has CDR1 SEHNR and CDR2 FQNEAQ (reference sequence). With V trimmed by 1 base and J by 4 bases, 3 bases remained unmatched. CDR3 DNA: TGTGCCAGCAGCTTAGTAGGGACAGGATACAATGAGCAGTTCTTC. As protein: CASSLVGTGYNEQFF.

The genes are TRBV5-1 and TRBJ1-1, with 11 nucleotides matching TRBD1. CDR1 and CDR2 (germline): SGHRS, YFSETQ. V dropped 4 bases and J dropped 3; count of bases not matched to a gene: 8. The CDR3 spans 16 residues. The CDR3 DNA sequence: TGCGCCAGCAGCCGGACAGGGGGCGTTTGGTACACTGAAGCTTTCTTT. Translation: CASSRTGGVWYTEAFF.

This rearrangement joins TRBV20-1 to TRBJ2-1; tentatively, D is TRBD2 (6 bases). The CDR3 sequence is 15 residues long. From germline, CDR1 is DFQATT and CDR2 SNEGSKA (reference sequence). The V end lost 0 bases, the J end lost 6 bases, and 15 bases lay between the germline ends. The CDR3 loop is CSARDGPGLFNEQFF. The DNA for the CDR3 is TGCAGTGCTAGAGATGGACCGGGACTCTTCAATGAGCAGTTCTTC.

This clonotype was seen a handful of times. The CDR3 DNA follows: TGTGCCAGCAGTATGAGCGGGAGGGCCGGGGAGACCCAGTACTTC. Protein product: CASSMSGRAGETQYF. The chain has TRBV28 and TRBJ2-5, with 10 bases that match TRBD2. The germline V gene encodes CDR1 MDHEN and CDR2 SYDVKM. V gave up 5 bases and J gave up 5 bases; unmatched junction bases: 8. CDR3 length equals 15 residues.

The J gene is TRBJ2-1, the V gene TRBV7-9; TRBD2 is a possible D gene (5 bases). CDR1 and CDR2 (germline): SEHNR, FQNEAQ (reference sequence). Trimming stripped 1 base from V and 0 bases from J, with 13 bases between. This CDR3 comprises 17 residues. CDR3 sequence: CASSLVGLASSYNEQFF. Written as DNA, the CDR3 is TGTGCCAGCAGCTTAGTAGGGCTAGCAAGCTCCTACAATGAGCAGTTCTTC. The full variable domain, in which reference TRBV7-9 and TRBJ2-1 provide the parts outside the CDR3, is DTGVSQNPRHKITKRGQNVTFRCDPISEHNRLYWYRQTLGQGPEFLTYFQNEAQLEKSRLLSDRFSAERPKGSFSTLEIQRTEQGDSAMYLCASSLVGLASSYNEQFFGPGTRLTVL.

The CDR3 bases are TGTGCCAGCAGCTTTAGGACGGCCCGCTCCTACGAGCAGTACTTC. Its protein is CASSFRTARSYEQYF. The chain joins TRBV7-2 to TRBJ2-7; no clear D gene. This CDR3 comprises 15 residues. The germline V gene has CDR1 SGHTA and CDR2 FQGNSA. V lost 3 bases and J lost 0, with 12 bases in between.

The chain combines TRBV20-1 with TRBJ2-7; D uncertain. V dropped 5 bases and J dropped 0 bases, with 17 bases sitting between them. This CDR3 has 15 amino acids. Germline V gene data show CDR1 as DFQATT and CDR2 as SNEGSKA (reference sequence). CDR3 in DNA: TGCAGTGCTTCCCTCGGGTACGGCAGCTCCTACGAGCAGTACTTC. Amino acid sequence: CSASLGYGSSYEQYF.

This clonotype was picked up a small number of times. The rearrangement links TRBV5-1 to TRBJ2-7; the D gene is possibly TRBD1 (5 bases). The CDR3 length is 12 residues. Per the germline V gene, CDR1 is SGHRS and CDR2 is YFSETQ. Trimming left V 4 bases short and J 6 bases short, with 11 bases between. In DNA, the CDR3 is TGCGCCAGCAGCCAAGGGCAGGGCGAGCAGTACTTC. Its translation: CASSQGQGEQYF.

This clonotype was counted at least ten times. CDR3 in amino acids: CASSPLNRETQYF. Here the CDR3 DNA reads TGTGCCAGCAGCCCCCTGAACAGGGAGACCCAGTACTTC. The chain joins TRBV12-3 or TRBV12-4 to TRBJ2-5; tentative D call: TRBD1 (5 bases). The CDR3 length is 13 residues. V was shortened by 6 bases and J by 5 bases, with 13 bases between the two germline ends.

This clonotype was counted a few times. V and J are TRBV7-9 and TRBJ2-1; possibly TRBD1 or TRBD2 for D (6 bases each). Germline-derived CDR1 and CDR2 are SEHNR and FQNEAQ (reference sequence). The CDR3 totals 14 residues. The V gene lost 2 bases and the J gene lost 6 bases, with 11 bases spanning the gap. In DNA form, the CDR3 reads TGTGCCAGCAGCTTACCGGGGGCCCCCAATGAGCAGTTCTTC. It specifies CASSLPGAPNEQFF.

The chain combines TRBV25-1 with TRBJ2-6; D tentatively reads TRBD1 or TRBD2 (5 bases each). CDR1 and CDR2 (germline): MGHDK, SYGVNS. Trimming cost V 1 base and J 2 bases, with 12 bases left between them. The CDR3 sequence is 17 residues long. The CDR3 here is CASSESLGTPGANVLTF. The CDR3 DNA is TGTGCCAGCAGTGAATCCCTAGGGACCCCTGGGGCCAACGTCCTGACTTTC.

This clonotype was recorded a few times. The chain combines TRBV28 with TRBJ1-4; D might be TRBD1 (6 bases). The CDR3 totals 15 residues. CDR1 is MDHEN and CDR2 is SYDVKM in the germline V gene. Trimming stripped 5 bases from V and 3 bases from J, with 13 bases between. Written as DNA, the CDR3 is TGTGCCAGCAGTACTCCGACAGGAGCTAATGAAAAACTGTTTTTT. The encoded protein is CASSTPTGANEKLFF.

This clonotype has only a few counts. The CDR3 reads CASSHAGTGGGKLFF. CDR3 in DNA: TGTGCCAGCAGCCATGCAGGGACAGGGGGCGGAAAACTGTTTTTT. The rearrangement uses TRBV11-2 and TRBJ1-4; 12 positions agree with TRBD1. There are 15 residues in the CDR3. Germline V gene sequence: CDR1 SGHAT, CDR2 FQNNGV. Trimming removed 5 bases from V and 10 bases from J; junction bases left unmatched: 8.

Note on this clonotype: A read error may account for a junction end that differs from germline. The rearrangement uses TRBV7-7 and TRBJ1-2, with 8 bases aligning to TRBD1. The CDR3 spans 15 residues. From germline, CDR1 is SSHAT and CDR2 FNYEAQ (reference sequence). The CDR3 DNA sequence: TGTGCTAGCAGCTCTCCGGGACAGGCCGTATATGGCTACACCTTC. This encodes CASSSPGQAVYGYTF. Full variable domain (rest looked up from reference TRBV7-7 and TRBJ1-2): GAGVSQSPRYKVTKRGQDVTLRCDPISSHATLYWYQQALGQGPEFLTYFNYEAQPDKSGLPSDRFSAERPEGSISTLTIQRTEQRDSAMYRCASSSPGQAVYGYTFGSGTRLTVV.

This sequence joins TRBV12-3 or TRBV12-4 and TRBJ1-3, with D uncertain. The CDR3 is 16 amino acids. Trimming shortened V by 5 bases and J by 0 bases, and 14 bases separated the two germline ends. The CDR3 DNA reads as TGTGCCAGCAGTCCCCCCCTGTCTTTCTCTGGAAACACCATATATTTT. Translation gives CASSPPLSFSGNTIYF.

This clonotype came up once. This chain connects TRBV7-9 to TRBJ1-6, with 8 bases lining up with TRBD1. The CDR3 is 15 residues long. CDR1 and CDR2 (germline): SEHNR, FQNEAQ (reference sequence). Unmatched junction bases numbered 5, after V lost 5 bases and J lost 5 bases. The CDR3 is CASSRMGQDNSPLHF. The CDR3 region has the DNA TGTGCCAGCAGCAGGATGGGACAGGATAATTCACCCCTCCACTTT.